This T cell receptor (beta chain) was captured in a study of cytomegalovirus exposure and HLA in healthy donors. Study background: A later analysis reported the 95 to 150 validation repertoires used the same platform as the roughly 700 first-cohort repertoires.

Only in-frame clones appear in the TCRdb table, and some are missing; sequencing was by immunoSEQ multiplex PCR. The sample lists 220,000 or so clones; roughly 83% were seen once. This clone came up a few times. Its target is unknown. V was cut by 1 base and J by 3 bases, with 10 bases left in between. CDR1 MNHNS and CDR2 SASEGT come from the germline V gene. CDR3 length equals 14 residues. Notes on the study in general: The study designated about 160 TCR beta chains cytomegalovirus-associated. As was reported, the classifier diagnosed cytomegalovirus status with high specificity and sensitivity.

Sequencing used PBMCs. The sequence derives from a woman under 30 in good health and CMV-seronegative. The J gene is TRBJ2-7, the V gene TRBV6-1; no definite D call. The CDR3 region is CASSEEVGYYEQYF. The DNA of the CDR3 is TGTGCCAGCAGTGAAGAGGTAGGGTACTACGAGCAGTACTTC.